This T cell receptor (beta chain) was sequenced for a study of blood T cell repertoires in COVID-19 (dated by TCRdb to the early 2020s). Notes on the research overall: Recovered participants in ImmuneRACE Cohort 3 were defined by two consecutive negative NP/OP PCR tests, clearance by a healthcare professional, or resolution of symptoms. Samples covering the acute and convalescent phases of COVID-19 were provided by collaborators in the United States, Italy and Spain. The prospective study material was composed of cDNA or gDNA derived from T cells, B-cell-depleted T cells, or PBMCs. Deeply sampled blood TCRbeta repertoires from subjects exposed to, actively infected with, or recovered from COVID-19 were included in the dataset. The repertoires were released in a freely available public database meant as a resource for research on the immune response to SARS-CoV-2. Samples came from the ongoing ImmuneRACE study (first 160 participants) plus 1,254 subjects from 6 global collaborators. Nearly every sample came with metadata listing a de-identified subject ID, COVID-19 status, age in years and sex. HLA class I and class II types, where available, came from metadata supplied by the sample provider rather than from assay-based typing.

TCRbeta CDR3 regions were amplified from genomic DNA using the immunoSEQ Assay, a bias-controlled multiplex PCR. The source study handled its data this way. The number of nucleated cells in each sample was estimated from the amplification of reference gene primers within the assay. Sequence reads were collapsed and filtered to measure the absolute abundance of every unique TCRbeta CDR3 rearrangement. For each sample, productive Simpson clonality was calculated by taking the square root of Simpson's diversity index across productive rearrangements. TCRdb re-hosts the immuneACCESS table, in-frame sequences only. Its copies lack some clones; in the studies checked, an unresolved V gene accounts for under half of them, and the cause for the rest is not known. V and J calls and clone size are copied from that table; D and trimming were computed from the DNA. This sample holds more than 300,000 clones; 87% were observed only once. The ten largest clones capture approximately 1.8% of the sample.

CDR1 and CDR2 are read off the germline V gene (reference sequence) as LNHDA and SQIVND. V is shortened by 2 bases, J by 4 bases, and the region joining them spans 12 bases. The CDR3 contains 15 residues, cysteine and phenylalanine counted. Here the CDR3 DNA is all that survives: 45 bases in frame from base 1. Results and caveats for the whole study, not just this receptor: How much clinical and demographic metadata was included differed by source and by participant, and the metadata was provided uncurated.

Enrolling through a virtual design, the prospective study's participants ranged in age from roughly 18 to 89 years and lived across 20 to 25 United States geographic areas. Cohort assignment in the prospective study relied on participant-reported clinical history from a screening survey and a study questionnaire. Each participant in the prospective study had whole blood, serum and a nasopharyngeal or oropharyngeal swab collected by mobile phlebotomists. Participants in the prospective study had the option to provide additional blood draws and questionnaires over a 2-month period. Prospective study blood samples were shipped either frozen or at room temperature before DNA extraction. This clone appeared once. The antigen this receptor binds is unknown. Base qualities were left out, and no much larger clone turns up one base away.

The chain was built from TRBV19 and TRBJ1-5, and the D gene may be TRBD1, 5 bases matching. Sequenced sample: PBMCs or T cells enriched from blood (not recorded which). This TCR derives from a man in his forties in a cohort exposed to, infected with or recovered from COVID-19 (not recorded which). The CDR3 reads CASSISGPPNQPQHF. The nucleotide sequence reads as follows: TGTGCCAGTAGTATATCAGGGCCTCCAAATCAGCCCCAGCATTTT.